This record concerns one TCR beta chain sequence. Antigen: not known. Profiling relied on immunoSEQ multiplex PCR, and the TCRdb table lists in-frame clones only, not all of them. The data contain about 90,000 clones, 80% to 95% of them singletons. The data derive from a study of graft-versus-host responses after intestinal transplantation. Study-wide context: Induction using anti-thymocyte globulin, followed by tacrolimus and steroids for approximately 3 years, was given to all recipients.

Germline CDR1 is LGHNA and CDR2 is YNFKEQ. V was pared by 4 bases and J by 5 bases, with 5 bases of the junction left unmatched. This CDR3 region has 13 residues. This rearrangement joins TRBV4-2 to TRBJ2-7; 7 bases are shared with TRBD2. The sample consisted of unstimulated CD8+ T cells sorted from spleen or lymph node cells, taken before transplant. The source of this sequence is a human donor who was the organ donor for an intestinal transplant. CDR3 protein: CASSLAGVDEQYF. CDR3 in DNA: TGTGCCAGCAGCCTGGCGGGAGTCGACGAGCAGTACTTC.